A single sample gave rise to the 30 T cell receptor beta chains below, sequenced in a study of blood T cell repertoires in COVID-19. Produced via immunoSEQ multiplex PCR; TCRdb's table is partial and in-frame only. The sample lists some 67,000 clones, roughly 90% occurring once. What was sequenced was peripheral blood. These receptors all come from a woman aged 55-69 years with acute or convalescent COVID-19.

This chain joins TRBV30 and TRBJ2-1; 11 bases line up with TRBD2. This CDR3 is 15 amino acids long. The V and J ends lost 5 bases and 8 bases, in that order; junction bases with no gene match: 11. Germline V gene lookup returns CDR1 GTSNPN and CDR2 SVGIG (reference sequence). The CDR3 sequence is CAWGEIAGGLHEQFF. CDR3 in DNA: TGTGCCTGGGGCGAGATAGCGGGAGGGCTACATGAGCAGTTCTTC. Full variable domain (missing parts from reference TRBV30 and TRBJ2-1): SQTIHQWPATLVQPVGSPLSLECTVEGTSNPNLYWYRQAAGRGLQLLFYSVGIGQISSEVPQNLSASRPQDRQFILSSKKLLLSDSGFYLCAWGEIAGGLHEQFFGPGTRLTVL.

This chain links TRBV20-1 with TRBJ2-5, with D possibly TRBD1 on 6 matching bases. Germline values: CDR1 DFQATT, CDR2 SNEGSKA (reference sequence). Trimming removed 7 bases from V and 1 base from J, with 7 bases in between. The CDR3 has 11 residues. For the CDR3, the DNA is TGCAGTGGGACAGCCCAAGAGACCCAGTACTTC. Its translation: CSGTAQETQYF.

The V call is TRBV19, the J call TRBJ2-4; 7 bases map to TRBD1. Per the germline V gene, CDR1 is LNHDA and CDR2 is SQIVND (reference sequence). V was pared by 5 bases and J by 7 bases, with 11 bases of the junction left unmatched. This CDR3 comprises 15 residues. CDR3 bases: TGTGCCAGTAGTCCTACAGACAGGGATAGGAACATTCAGTACTTC. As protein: CASSPTDRDRNIQYF. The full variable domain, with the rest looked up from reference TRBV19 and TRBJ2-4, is DGGITQSPKYLFRKEGQNVTLSCEQNLNHDAMYWYRQDPGQGLRLIYYSQIVNDFQKGDIAEGYSVSREKKESFPLTVTSAQKNPTAFYLCASSPTDRDRNIQYFGAGTRLSVL.

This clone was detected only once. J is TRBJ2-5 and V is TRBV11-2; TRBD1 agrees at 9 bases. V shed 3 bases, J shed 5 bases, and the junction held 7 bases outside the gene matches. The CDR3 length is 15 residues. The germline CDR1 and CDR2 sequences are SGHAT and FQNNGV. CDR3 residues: CASSLDRGVAETQYF. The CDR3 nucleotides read TGTGCCAGCAGCTTGGACAGGGGTGTTGCCGAGACCCAGTACTTC.

CDR3 sequence (DNA): TGTGCCAGCAGCCCCGCAAGGGGGGGGGTTGGCCAGCCCCAGCATTTT. Translated: CASSPARGGVGQPQHF. The chain links TRBV27 to TRBJ1-5, with D perhaps TRBD1 (6 bases). The CDR3 totals 16 residues. V gave up 6 bases and J gave up 7 bases, with 22 bases separating them. Germline-derived CDR1 and CDR2 are MNHEY and SMNVEV (reference sequence).

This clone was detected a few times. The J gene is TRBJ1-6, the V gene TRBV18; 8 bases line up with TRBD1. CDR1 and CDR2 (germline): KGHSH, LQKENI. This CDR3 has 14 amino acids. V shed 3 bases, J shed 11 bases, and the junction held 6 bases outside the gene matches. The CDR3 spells CASSPQQGVAPLHF. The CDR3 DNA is TGTGCCAGCTCACCTCAACAGGGGGTGGCACCCCTCCACTTT.

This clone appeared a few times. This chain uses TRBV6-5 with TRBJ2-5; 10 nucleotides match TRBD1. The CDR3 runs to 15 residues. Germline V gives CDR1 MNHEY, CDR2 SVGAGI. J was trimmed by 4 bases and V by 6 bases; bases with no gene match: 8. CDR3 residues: CASRARDRGGETQYF. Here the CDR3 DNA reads TGTGCCAGCAGAGCCCGGGACAGGGGTGGAGAGACCCAGTACTTC.

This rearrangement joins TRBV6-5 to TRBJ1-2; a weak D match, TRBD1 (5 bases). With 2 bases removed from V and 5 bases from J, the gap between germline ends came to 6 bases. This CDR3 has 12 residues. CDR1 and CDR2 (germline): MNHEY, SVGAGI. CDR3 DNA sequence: TGTGCCAGCAGTTACGACAGATATGGCTACACCTTC. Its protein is CASSYDRYGYTF.

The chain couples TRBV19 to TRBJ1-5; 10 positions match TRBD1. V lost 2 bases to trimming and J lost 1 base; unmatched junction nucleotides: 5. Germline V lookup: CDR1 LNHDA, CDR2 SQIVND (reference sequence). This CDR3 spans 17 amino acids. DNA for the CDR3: TGTGCCAGTAGTATACGGACAGGGGGAAGGAGCAATCAGCCCCAGCATTTT. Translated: CASSIRTGGRSNQPQHF.

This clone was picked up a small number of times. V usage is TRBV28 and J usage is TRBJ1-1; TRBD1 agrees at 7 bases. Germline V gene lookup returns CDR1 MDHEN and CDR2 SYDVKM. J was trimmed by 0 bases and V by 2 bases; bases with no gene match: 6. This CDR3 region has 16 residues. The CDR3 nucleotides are TGTGCCAGCAGTTTAAGGGGGCTGAGTCTGAACACTGAAGCTTTCTTT. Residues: CASSLRGLSLNTEAFF.

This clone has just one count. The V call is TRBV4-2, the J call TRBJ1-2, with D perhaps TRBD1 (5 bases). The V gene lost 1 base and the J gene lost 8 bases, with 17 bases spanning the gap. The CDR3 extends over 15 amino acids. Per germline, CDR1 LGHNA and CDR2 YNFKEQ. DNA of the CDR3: TGTGCCAGCAGCCAAGGCCGGGGGTGGGGAAAGGGCTACACCTTC. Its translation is CASSQGRGWGKGYTF.

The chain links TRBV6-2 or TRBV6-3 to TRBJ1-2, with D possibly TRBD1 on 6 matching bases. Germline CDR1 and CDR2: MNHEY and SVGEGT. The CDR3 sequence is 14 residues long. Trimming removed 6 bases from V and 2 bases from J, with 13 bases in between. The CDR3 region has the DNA TGTGCCAGCAGCCACAGGGAGCCGAACTATGGCTACACCTTC. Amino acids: CASSHREPNYGYTF.

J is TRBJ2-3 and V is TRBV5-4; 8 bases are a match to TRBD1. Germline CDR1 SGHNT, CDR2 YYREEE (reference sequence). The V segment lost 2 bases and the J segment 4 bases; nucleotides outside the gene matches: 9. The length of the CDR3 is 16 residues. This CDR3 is CASSFGGTGIADTQYF. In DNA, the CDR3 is TGTGCCAGCAGCTTCGGTGGGACAGGTATCGCAGATACGCAGTATTTT.

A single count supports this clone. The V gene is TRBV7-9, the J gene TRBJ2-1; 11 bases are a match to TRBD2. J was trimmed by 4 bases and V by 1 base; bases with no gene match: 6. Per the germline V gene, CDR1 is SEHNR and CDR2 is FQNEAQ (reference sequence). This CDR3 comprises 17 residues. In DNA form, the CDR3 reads TGTGCCAGCAGCTTAGGGCTAGCGGGGGGCCTTTACAATGAGCAGTTCTTC. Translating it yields CASSLGLAGGLYNEQFF.

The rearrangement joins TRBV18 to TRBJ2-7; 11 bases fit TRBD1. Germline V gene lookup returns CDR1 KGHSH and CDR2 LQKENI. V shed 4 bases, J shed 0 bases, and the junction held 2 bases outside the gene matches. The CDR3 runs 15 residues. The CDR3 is CASSRGTGGSYEQYV. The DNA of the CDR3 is TGTGCCAGCTCACGGGGGACAGGGGGCTCCTACGAGCAGTACGTC.

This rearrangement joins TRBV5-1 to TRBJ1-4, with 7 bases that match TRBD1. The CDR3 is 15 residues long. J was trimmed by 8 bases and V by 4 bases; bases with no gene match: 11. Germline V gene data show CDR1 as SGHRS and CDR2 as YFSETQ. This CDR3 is CASSAQQGIGEKLFF. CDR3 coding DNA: TGCGCCAGCAGCGCTCAACAGGGGATTGGGGAAAAACTGTTTTTT.

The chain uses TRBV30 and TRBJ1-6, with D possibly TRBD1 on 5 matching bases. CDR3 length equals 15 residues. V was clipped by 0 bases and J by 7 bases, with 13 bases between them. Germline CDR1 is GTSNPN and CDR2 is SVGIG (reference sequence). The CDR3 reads CAWSVRVTANSPLHF. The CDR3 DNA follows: TGTGCCTGGAGTGTTCGGGTGACAGCCAATTCACCCCTCCACTTT. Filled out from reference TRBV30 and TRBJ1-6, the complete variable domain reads SQTIHQWPATLVQPVGSPLSLECTVEGTSNPNLYWYRQAAGRGLQLLFYSVGIGQISSEVPQNLSASRPQDRQFILSSKKLLLSDSGFYLCAWSVRVTANSPLHFGNGTRLTVT.

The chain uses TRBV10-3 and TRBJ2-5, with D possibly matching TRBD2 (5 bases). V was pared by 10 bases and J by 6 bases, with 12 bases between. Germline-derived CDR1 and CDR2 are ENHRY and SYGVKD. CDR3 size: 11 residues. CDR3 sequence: CASREPKTQYF. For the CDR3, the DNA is TGTGCCAGCCGGGAACCCAAGACCCAGTACTTC.

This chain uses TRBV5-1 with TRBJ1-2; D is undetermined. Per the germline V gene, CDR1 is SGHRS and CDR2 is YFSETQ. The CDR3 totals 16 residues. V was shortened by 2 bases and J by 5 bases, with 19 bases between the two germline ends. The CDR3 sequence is CASSFSSAPTRYGYTF. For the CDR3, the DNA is TGCGCCAGCAGCTTTTCGAGCGCACCGACCCGATATGGCTACACCTTC.

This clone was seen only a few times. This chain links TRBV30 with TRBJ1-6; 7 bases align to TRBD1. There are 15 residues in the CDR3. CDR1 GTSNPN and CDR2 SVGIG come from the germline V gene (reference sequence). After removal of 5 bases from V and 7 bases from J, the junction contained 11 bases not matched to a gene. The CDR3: CAWGGRQGWNSPLHF. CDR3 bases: TGTGCCTGGGGAGGGCGACAGGGATGGAATTCACCCCTCCACTTT.

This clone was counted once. For the CDR3, the DNA is TGTGCCAGCAGTGAAGAGCTAGGGACAGGGCTAGCAACTAATGAAAAACTGTTTTTT. Residues: CASSEELGTGLATNEKLFF. The chain recombines TRBV6-1 with TRBJ1-4, with TRBD1 matching 9 bases. V was clipped by 1 base and J by 0 bases; unmatched bases: 9. The CDR3 has 19 amino acids. Germline CDR1 MNHNS, CDR2 SASEGT.

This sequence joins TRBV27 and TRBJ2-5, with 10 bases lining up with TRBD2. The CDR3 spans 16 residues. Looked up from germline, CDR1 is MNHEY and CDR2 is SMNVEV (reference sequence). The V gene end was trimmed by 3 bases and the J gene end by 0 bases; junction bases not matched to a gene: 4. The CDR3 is CASSFLAGGNQETQYF. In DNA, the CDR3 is TGTGCCAGCAGTTTCTTAGCGGGGGGAAACCAAGAGACCCAGTACTTC.

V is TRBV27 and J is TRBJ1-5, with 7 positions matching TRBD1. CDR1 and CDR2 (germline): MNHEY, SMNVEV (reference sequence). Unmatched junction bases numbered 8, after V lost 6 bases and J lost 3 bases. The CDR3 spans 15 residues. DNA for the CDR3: TGTGCCAGCAGAAGAGGGGGCACCCTCAATCAGCCCCAGCATTTT. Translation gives CASRRGGTLNQPQHF.

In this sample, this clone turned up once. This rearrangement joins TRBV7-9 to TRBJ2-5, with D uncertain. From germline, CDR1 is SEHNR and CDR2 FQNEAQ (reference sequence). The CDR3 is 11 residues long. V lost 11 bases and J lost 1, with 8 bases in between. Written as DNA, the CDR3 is TGTGCCGGTGGGCTCCAAGAGACCCAGTACTTC. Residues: CAGGLQETQYF.

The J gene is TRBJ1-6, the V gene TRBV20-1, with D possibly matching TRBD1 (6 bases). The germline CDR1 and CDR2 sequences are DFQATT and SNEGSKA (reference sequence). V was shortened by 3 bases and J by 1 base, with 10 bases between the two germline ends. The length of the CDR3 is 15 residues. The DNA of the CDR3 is TGCAGTGCTAGTGAAACAGGGTCCTATAATTCACCCCTCCACTTT. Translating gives CSASETGSYNSPLHF.

CDR3 region: CASSVHQVPGSSGNTIYF. The CDR3 region has the DNA TGTGCCAGCAGCGTCCACCAGGTACCGGGAAGCTCTGGAAACACCATATATTTT. The J gene is TRBJ1-3, the V gene TRBV5-5; no clear D gene. Trimming removed 4 bases at V and 0 bases at J, with 20 bases between. This CDR3 has 18 amino acids. In germline, CDR1 is SGHKS, CDR2 YYEKEE (reference sequence).

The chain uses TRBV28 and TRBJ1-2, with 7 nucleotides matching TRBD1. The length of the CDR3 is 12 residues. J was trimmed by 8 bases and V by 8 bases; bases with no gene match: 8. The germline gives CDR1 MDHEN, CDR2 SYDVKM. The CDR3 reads CASAEGAYGYTF. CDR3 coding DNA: TGTGCCAGCGCCGAGGGGGCTTACGGCTACACCTTC.

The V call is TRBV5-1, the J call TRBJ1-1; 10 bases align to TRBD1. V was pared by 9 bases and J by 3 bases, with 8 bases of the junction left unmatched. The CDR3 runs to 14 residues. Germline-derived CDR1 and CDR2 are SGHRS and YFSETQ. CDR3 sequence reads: CATGTGAPDTEAFF. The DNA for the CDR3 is TGCGCCACCGGGACAGGGGCCCCGGACACTGAAGCTTTCTTT.

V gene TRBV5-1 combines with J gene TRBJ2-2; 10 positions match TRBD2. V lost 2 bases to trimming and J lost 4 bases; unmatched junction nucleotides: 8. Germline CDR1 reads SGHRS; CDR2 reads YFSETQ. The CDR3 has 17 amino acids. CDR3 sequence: CASSLEPSGGSTGELFF. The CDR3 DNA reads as TGCGCCAGCAGCTTAGAGCCTAGCGGGGGATCCACCGGGGAGCTGTTTTTT.

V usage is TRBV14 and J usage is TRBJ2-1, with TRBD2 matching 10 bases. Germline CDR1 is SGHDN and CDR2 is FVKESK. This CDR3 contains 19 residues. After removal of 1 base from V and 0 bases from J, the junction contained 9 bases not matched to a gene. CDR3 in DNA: TGTGCCAGCAGCCAAGCTCCTAGCGGGAGCCCCTACTCCTACAATGAGCAGTTCTTC. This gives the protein CASSQAPSGSPYSYNEQFF.